This T cell receptor beta chain was sequenced during a study of blood T cells in healthy people across ages. Overall study results and limits: Significant beta diversity loss was already apparent by age around 36, declining roughly linearly.

Total RNA, at least 6 micrograms per sample, came from PBMCs. Turning to this clonotype: Its antigen is currently unknown.

The use of a sample-barcoded 5' primer and a J-beta primer mix characterized a second PCR of roughly 6 to 12 cycles. TCRdb independently ran MiXCR on the 5' RACE reads; one entry per CDR3 protein. The sample shows approximately 780,000 distinct CDR3 sequences, roughly 24% of them seen only once. This same sample was also part of a study on T cells of mothers and their children. That study adds: The study sampled a few healthy Caucasian mothers and their six children. RNA extracted was entirely used for cDNA synthesis, around 1.6 ug per 15 ul.

The TCR originated in a boy aged 5-17 years in good health. The sample was blood.

The CDR3 nucleotides are TGTGCCAGCAGTTTTTACAGGGGTGCAACTAATGAAAAACTGTTTTTT. Translated: CASSFYRGATNEKLFF. The chain couples TRBV12-3 or TRBV12-4 to TRBJ1-4, with 7 bases identical to TRBD1. V lost 3 bases to trimming and J lost 0 bases; unmatched junction nucleotides: 4. CDR3 size: 16 residues.